The TCR beta chain described here comes from a study of CD8 T cells in acute hepatitis C reinfection. The CDR3 is 15 amino acids. Per germline, CDR1 SGHAT and CDR2 FQNNGV. V lost 2 bases and J lost 2, with 10 bases in between. This clone was observed a single time. The method was immunoSEQ multiplex PCR; TCRdb's version includes in-frame clones alone and lacks a portion of them. The data show 30,000 to 45,000 clones, with 80% to 90% seen just once and around 9.9% held by the top ten. Time point specified: naive CD8 control sorted from an acute-time-point sample. The specimen was naive CD8+ T cells from PBMCs. The TCR was taken from a woman between 18 and 30 years old who spontaneously cleared hepatitis C infection. The V gene is TRBV11-2, the J gene TRBJ1-5; no reliable D call. CDR3: CASSLSSPRNQPQHF. The CDR3, as DNA: TGTGCCAGCAGCTTATCAAGTCCACGCAATCAGCCCCAGCATTTT. Drawing the rest from reference TRBV11-2 and TRBJ1-5, the complete variable domain is EAGVAQSPRYKIIEKRQSVAFWCNPISGHATLYWYQQILGQGPKLLIQFQNNGVVDDSQLPKDRFSAERLKGVDSTLKIQPAKLEDSAVYLCASSLSSPRNQPQHFGDGTRLSIL.